Listed here are 24 T cell receptor beta chains from one sample, sequenced in a study of graft-versus-host responses after intestinal transplantation. The assay was immunoSEQ multiplex PCR, and TCRdb's table has in-frame clones only and misses some. The sample includes about 89,000 clones, about 92% of them seen just once. Their specific antigens are unknown. Source: unstimulated CD8+ T cells sorted from spleen or lymph node cells, taken before intestinal transplant. All receptors come from a human donor who received an intestinal transplant.

The chain carries TRBV18 and TRBJ1-1; a possible D gene is TRBD1 (5 bases). CDR1 and CDR2 from the germline V gene are KGHSH and LQKENI. With 6 bases removed from V and 0 bases from J, the gap between germline ends came to 17 bases. The CDR3 runs to 16 residues. CDR3 in DNA: TGTGCCAGCTCCCCTGTTAGGGGCCCCCTGAACACTGAAGCTTTCTTT. This gives the protein CASSPVRGPLNTEAFF.

With respect to this clone: The junction departs from germline at one end; a sequencing error may be responsible. V gene TRBV6-5 combines with J gene TRBJ1-1; D gene ambiguous. Germline CDR1 reads MNHEY; CDR2 reads SVGAGI. The CDR3 has 14 amino acids. CDR3 nucleotides: TGTGCCAGCAGTGACTCGGCAGGGAACACTGAAGCTTTCTTT. It is translated as CASSDSAGNTEAFF.

The V gene is TRBV18, the J gene TRBJ2-7, with TRBD1 as a possible D gene (6 bases). Germline CDR1 KGHSH, CDR2 LQKENI. The CDR3 length is 14 residues. Trimming stripped 2 bases from V and 0 bases from J, with 8 bases between. CDR3 loop: CASSPDRYSYEQYF. The CDR3 nucleotides are TGTGCCAGCTCACCAGACAGGTACTCCTACGAGCAGTACTTC.

This clone was recorded only once. V usage is TRBV11-2 and J usage is TRBJ1-2, with D unclear. The CDR3 contains 14 residues. Germline V lookup: CDR1 SGHAT, CDR2 FQNNGV. Trimming removed 5 bases from V and 6 bases from J, with 16 bases in between. The CDR3 nucleotides are TGTGCCAGCAGCCAATATACCCAGGAGGATGGCTACACCTTC. It encodes CASSQYTQEDGYTF.

The chain has TRBV15 and TRBJ1-4, with D unclear. V was trimmed by 2 bases and J by 8 bases, leaving 15 bases between them. The CDR3 loop spans 15 amino acids. CDR1 is LNHNV, CDR2 YYDKDF, per germline (reference sequence). CDR3 bases: TGTGCCACCAGCAGAAACGAGGCGGGTGCGGAAAAACTGTTTTTT. Translated, it gives CATSRNEAGAEKLFF.

The rearrangement uses TRBV9 and TRBJ2-2; TRBD1 agrees at 7 bases. The CDR3 contains 16 residues. Germline V lookup: CDR1 SGDLS, CDR2 YYNGEE. After removal of 1 base from V and 1 base from J, the junction contained 4 bases not matched to a gene. The DNA for the CDR3 is TGTGCCAGCAGCGTATCCGGGACAGAGAACACCGGGGAGCTGTTTTTT. This translates into CASSVSGTENTGELFF.

In this sample, this clone turned up a few times. The rearrangement links TRBV7-8 to TRBJ2-6; D may be TRBD1 (6 bases). This CDR3 contains 15 residues. Between the trimmed V and J ends, which lost 5 bases and 1 base, there was a span of 9 bases. Germline CDR1 SGHVS, CDR2 FQNEAQ. CDR3 bases: TGTGCCAGCAGCGTCAGGGGTTCTGGGGCCAACGTCCTGACTTTC. This codes for CASSVRGSGANVLTF.

In its sample, this clone was seen once. This chain joins TRBV19 and TRBJ1-2; possibly TRBD1 for D (6 bases). The ends were cut back, 3 bases at V and 7 bases at J, with 12 bases in the middle. Germline loops: CDR1 LNHDA, CDR2 SQIVND (reference sequence). The CDR3 length is 13 residues. In DNA form, the CDR3 reads TGTGCCAGTAGTATCGCAGGGGCTGCTGGCTACACCTTC. Its translation: CASSIAGAAGYTF.

The genes are TRBV4-3 and TRBJ2-7, with D possibly matching TRBD1 (6 bases). Trimming took 0 bases from V and 0 from J, leaving 15 bases between them. This CDR3 spans 17 amino acids. From germline, CDR1 is LGHNA and CDR2 YSLEER. The CDR3 DNA sequence: TGCGCCAGCAGCCAAGAGAGGGGGACACTGCTCTCCTACGAGCAGTACTTC. Its protein product is CASSQERGTLLSYEQYF.

The chain employs TRBV5-1 and TRBJ2-5; weak D call: TRBD2 (5 bases). The V gene lost 4 bases and the J gene lost 3 bases, with 10 bases spanning the gap. The CDR3 consists of 13 residues. Germline lookup yields CDR1 SGHRS and CDR2 YFSETQ. The CDR3 spells CASSPTGEETQYF. The CDR3 coding sequence is TGCGCCAGCAGCCCTACCGGGGAAGAGACCCAGTACTTC.

This clone turned up a few times. The rearrangement links TRBV6-1 to TRBJ1-1; possibly TRBD1 for D (6 bases). V gave up 4 bases and J gave up 1 base, with 7 bases separating them. The V gene's germline CDR1 is MNHNS and CDR2 SASEGT. The CDR3 loop spans 13 amino acids. This CDR3 reads CASSARGNTEAFF. The CDR3 DNA reads as TGTGCCAGCAGTGCCAGGGGGAACACTGAAGCTTTCTTT.

The gene calls are TRBV7-9 and TRBJ1-1, with a tentative D call TRBD1 (5 bases). Trimming took off 4 bases at V and 8 bases at J, with 8 bases between the two ends. The CDR3 consists of 11 residues. The germline V gene encodes CDR1 SEHNR and CDR2 FQNEAQ (reference sequence). The CDR3 region is CASSWAGEAFF. CDR3 DNA sequence: TGTGCCAGCAGCTGGGCAGGGGAAGCTTTCTTT.

V usage is TRBV7-6 and J usage is TRBJ2-7, with 7 positions matching TRBD1. Germline loops: CDR1 SGHVS, CDR2 FNYEAQ. V shed 1 base, J shed 6 bases, and the junction held 9 bases outside the gene matches. This CDR3 region has 15 residues. The CDR3 DNA reads as TGTGCCAGCAGCTTAGAAGGGGGCAGGGGTGGCGAGCAGTACTTC. It specifies CASSLEGGRGGEQYF.

The chain couples TRBV30 to TRBJ2-7; TRBD1 matches 12 bases. Germline V gene lookup returns CDR1 GTSNPN and CDR2 SVGIG (reference sequence). With V trimmed by 7 bases and J by 6 bases, 4 bases remained unmatched. This CDR3 contains 12 residues. The CDR3 loop is CAFGTGGAEQYF. The CDR3 coding sequence is TGTGCCTTTGGGACAGGGGGCGCCGAGCAGTACTTC.

This rearrangement joins TRBV29-1 to TRBJ2-5; TRBD2 agrees at 7 bases. This CDR3 region has 16 residues. V dropped 8 bases and J dropped 2; count of bases not matched to a gene: 17. Germline CDR1 is SQVTM and CDR2 is ANQGSEA. The CDR3: CSLQGTSGEPQETQYF. The CDR3 DNA reads as TGCAGCTTACAAGGGACCAGCGGGGAACCTCAAGAGACCCAGTACTTC.

V is TRBV15 and J is TRBJ1-1; D is unclear. CDR1 is LNHNV, CDR2 YYDKDF, per germline (reference sequence). The ends were cut back, 0 bases at V and 4 bases at J, with 12 bases in the middle. The CDR3 length is 15 residues. The CDR3 loop is CATSRDPREVTEAFF. CDR3 DNA sequence: TGTGCCACCAGCAGAGATCCGAGGGAGGTCACTGAAGCTTTCTTT.

CDR3 coding DNA: TGTGCCAGCAGCCCCACTCCGAGTGAGGCCTACGAGCAGTACTTC. It yields the protein CASSPTPSEAYEQYF. The chain recombines TRBV5-6 with TRBJ2-7; the D is unclear. CDR1 is SGHDT and CDR2 is YYEEEE in the germline V gene. The CDR3 loop spans 15 amino acids. The V gene lost 4 bases and the J gene lost 2 bases, with 16 bases spanning the gap.

The gene calls are TRBV30 and TRBJ1-2; D is uncertain. V was pared by 3 bases and J by 8 bases, with 13 bases between. Germline V lookup: CDR1 GTSNPN, CDR2 SVGIG (reference sequence). This CDR3 region has 12 residues. The CDR3 sequence: CAWRGQAQGYTF. The DNA for the CDR3 is TGTGCCTGGAGGGGCCAGGCCCAAGGCTACACCTTC.

This clone was observed a handful of times. This chain links TRBV2 with TRBJ2-7; D uncertain. Trimming left V 8 bases short and J 1 base short, with 12 bases between. CDR3 size: 13 residues. The germline V gene has CDR1 SNHLY and CDR2 FYNNEI. This CDR3 is CASAVYRSYEQYF. DNA of the CDR3: TGTGCCAGCGCCGTTTACAGATCCTACGAGCAGTACTTC.

This chain joins TRBV30 and TRBJ1-2; TRBD1 might be the D (5 bases). The V gene lost 3 bases and the J gene lost 8 bases, with 19 bases spanning the gap. The CDR3 covers 14 residues. The germline V gene has CDR1 GTSNPN and CDR2 SVGIG (reference sequence). In nucleotides, the CDR3 is TGTGCCTGGAGCTCTGGGGCAGCCCCCGGGGGCTACACCTTC. The encoded protein is CAWSSGAAPGGYTF.

This chain joins TRBV2 and TRBJ2-3, with D possibly matching TRBD2 (5 bases). Between the trimmed V and J ends, which lost 7 bases and 4 bases, there was a span of 6 bases. The CDR3 spans 11 residues. Looked up from germline, CDR1 is SNHLY and CDR2 is FYNNEI. In nucleotides, the CDR3 is TGTGCCAGCACCGGGGCAGATACGCAGTATTTT. It is translated as CASTGADTQYF.

This chain links TRBV7-9 with TRBJ1-5, with 7 bases aligning to TRBD1. V was clipped by 6 bases and J by 4 bases; unmatched bases: 6. Germline CDR1 is SEHNR and CDR2 is FQNEAQ (reference sequence). CDR3 length: 14 amino acids. The CDR3 DNA sequence: TGTGCCAGCAGTCCGCAGGGGGGTAATCAGCCCCAGCATTTT. This codes for CASSPQGGNQPQHF.

This chain connects TRBV11-2 to TRBJ2-3; D might be TRBD2 (5 bases). V was cut by 7 bases and J by 6 bases, with 8 bases left in between. The V gene's germline CDR1 is SGHAT and CDR2 FQNNGV. The length of the CDR3 is 11 residues. The CDR3 loop reads CASTPGDTQYF. The CDR3 nucleotides read TGTGCCAGCACCCCGGGGGATACGCAGTATTTT.

V is TRBV19 and J is TRBJ1-1; D is uncertain. Germline-derived CDR1 and CDR2 are LNHDA and SQIVND (reference sequence). This CDR3 region has 13 residues. Trimming left V 9 bases short and J 5 bases short, with 16 bases between. The CDR3 spells CASTGAPGTEAFF. Here the CDR3 DNA reads TGTGCCAGCACCGGTGCCCCGGGGACTGAAGCTTTCTTT. Filled out from reference TRBV19 and TRBJ1-1, the complete variable domain reads DGGITQSPKYLFRKEGQNVTLSCEQNLNHDAMYWYRQDPGQGLRLIYYSQIVNDFQKGDIAEGYSVSREKKESFPLTVTSAQKNPTAFYLCASTGAPGTEAFFGQGTRLTVV.